This T cell receptor (beta chain) was identified in a study of shared clonotypes between healthy human individuals. Points on this clone: Its antigen is as yet unknown.

Study outcomes and limitations: Several donors had about 5% of their naive CD4 clonotypes in common. The genetic and exposure-history diversity represented was limited by few donors.

CD45RO-negative CD8 cells positively selected for CCR7 made up the naive population, which excluded terminally differentiated effector memory CD45RA+ cells. There were only Caucasian adults among the donors, and all lived in Nashville, Tennessee. How the authors handled the data: Sequence data from immunoSEQ were junction-only and lacked quality scores; consequently, filtering differed. Clones were read by immunoSEQ multiplex PCR, and TCRdb kept only the in-frame ones, dropping some. D and trimming come from the DNA, and the V and J calls and clone size come from that table. The sample has about 2 million clones; 85% to 95% are singletons. With 3 bases removed from V and 5 bases from J, the gap between germline ends came to 5 bases. The V gene's germline CDR1 is SGHNT and CDR2 YYREEE (reference sequence). CDR3 length: 11 amino acids.

The receptor was isolated from a man between 18 and 29 years old in good health. The material sequenced was naive CD8+ T cells sorted from blood. The rearrangement joins TRBV5-4 to TRBJ2-5; no reliable D call. CDR3 sequence reads: CASSSMETQYF. The CDR3 DNA reads TGTGCCAGCAGCTCCATGGAGACCCAGTACTTC.